A single sample is the source of the 2 T cell receptor beta chains below, sequenced in a study of monozygotic twins with inflammatory bowel disease. TCRdb re-called the 5' RACE reads and shows each CDR3 protein once, DNA omitted. This sample's table has about 43,000 distinct CDR3 sequences. The specimen sequenced was blood. All receptors come from a human donor with ulcerative colitis or Crohn's disease, or a healthy co-twin of an affected twin (not recorded which).

The chain recombines TRBV30 with TRBJ1-2; the TCRdb call, TRBD1, lacks DNA for checking. The CDR3 contains 11 residues. Looked up from germline, CDR1 is GTSNPN and CDR2 is SVGIG (reference sequence). The CDR3 loop reads CACPRTDGYTF.

The chain has TRBV29-1 and TRBJ2-7; checking the TCRdb D call of TRBD1 is not possible without DNA. Germline V CDR1 and CDR2: SQVTM, ANQGSEA. This CDR3 region has 15 residues. The CDR3 is CSVGGAQGRSYEQYF.